This T cell receptor beta chain was sequenced during a study of beta chain features in type 1 diabetes. Study-wide context: All of the samples together had 95 million to 140 million sorted cells examined.

With regard to this clone: Its antigen is unknown.

Study-level results: Shorter TCRB CDR3s, moderately but significantly so, marked every one of the four CD4+ subsets in Type 1 diabetes patients. cDNA-based reads could over-represent cells with high TCR expression. In type 1 diabetes patients, VDJ junctions had fewer insertions; deletions at these junctions were more frequent.

The CDR3 is made up of 15 amino acids. The germline gives CDR1 SNHLY, CDR2 FYNNEI. The V segment lost 10 bases and the J segment 2 bases; nucleotides outside the gene matches: 9. The whole isolated RNA underwent reverse transcription, so sequencing captured expressed TCRB transcripts. Method: immunoSEQ multiplex PCR; TCRdb's copy keeps in-frame clones and lacks some. The data hold approximately 160,000 clones, with about a tenth observed a single time. The V gene is TRBV2, the J gene TRBJ1-5; 9 bases map to TRBD1. What was sequenced was central memory CD4+ T cells from blood. This sequence was found in a man younger than 40 with type 1 diabetes. The chain's CDR3 is CATTQGASGNQPQHF. In nucleotides, the CDR3 is TGTGCCACGACACAGGGGGCTTCGGGCAATCAGCCCCAGCATTTT.